Given below is one TCR beta chain in context. Its antigen is as yet unknown. The data originate from a study of radiation and T cells in renal cell carcinoma. Study observations and caveats: Tumor samples were small regions of approximately 0.9 g. Top 100 clonotypes averaged about 50% in irradiated versus 43% in nephrectomy-only tumors.

Treatment in this sample: treatment-naive control, cytoreductive nephrectomy. The tumor was a clear cell renal cell carcinoma. Control tumor donors were several females and some ten males, median age approximately 50 years. The V and J ends lost 2 bases and 3 bases respectively, with 13 bases between them. Germline CDR1 and CDR2: MNHEY and SMNVEV (reference sequence). The CDR3 runs 16 residues. Generated by immunoSEQ multiplex PCR, the TCRdb table keeps only in-frame clones and is missing some. The repertoire holds roughly 13,000 clones, with approximately 62% as singletons. The chain recombines TRBV27 with TRBJ2-2; D call uncertain. Sequenced here: tumor tissue, sampled from a patient whose treatment was nephrectomy without radiotherapy. This clonotype was obtained from a woman older than 75 with renal cell carcinoma. In DNA, the CDR3 is TGTGCCAGCAGTTTAGGACCATCTTGGGACACCGGGGAGCTGTTTTTT. Protein product: CASSLGPSWDTGELFF.